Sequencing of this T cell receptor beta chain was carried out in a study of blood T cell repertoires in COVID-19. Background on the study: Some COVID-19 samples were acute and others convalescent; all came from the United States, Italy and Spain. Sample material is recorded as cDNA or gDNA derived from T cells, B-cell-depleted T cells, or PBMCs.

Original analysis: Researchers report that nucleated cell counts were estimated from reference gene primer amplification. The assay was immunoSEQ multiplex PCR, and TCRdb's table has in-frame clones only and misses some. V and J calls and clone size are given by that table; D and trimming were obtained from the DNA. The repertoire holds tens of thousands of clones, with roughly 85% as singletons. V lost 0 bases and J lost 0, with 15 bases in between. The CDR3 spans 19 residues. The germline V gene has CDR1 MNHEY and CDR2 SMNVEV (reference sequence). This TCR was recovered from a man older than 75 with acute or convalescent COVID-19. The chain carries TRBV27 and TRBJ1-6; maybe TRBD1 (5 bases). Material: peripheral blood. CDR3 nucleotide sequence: TGTGCCAGCAGTTTATCTCGGCAGGGCCGGAGCTCCTATAATTCACCCCTCCACTTT. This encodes CASSLSRQGRSSYNSPLHF.